The sequence of this T cell receptor (beta chain) was determined in a study of molecular identifiers for immune sequencing clone quantification. V was trimmed by 5 bases and J by 4 bases, leaving 19 bases between them. The CDR3 spans 16 residues. This clonotype was found once. This may come from a read error, since a much larger clone is one base off. MiXCR, applied by TCRdb to the PCR reads, yields one record per CDR3 protein. The repertoire holds 460,000 or so distinct CDR3 sequences, with under 30% as singletons. This TCR derives from a human donor in good health. Some libraries in this study had Jurkat cell RNA spiked in. This chain links TRBV12-3 or TRBV12-4 with TRBJ2-3; TRBD1 or TRBD2 may be the D gene (5 bases each). Sequencing was carried out using naive CD8+ T cells from blood, with Jurkat cell RNA spiked in. Noted subset: FACS-sorted CD8+CD4-CCR7+CD45RA+ naive T cells. The CDR3 DNA follows: TGTGCCAGCAGTGGGGCCGAGATCGGGAACCCAGATACGCAGTATTTT. This encodes CASSGAEIGNPDTQYF.